This T cell receptor beta chain emerged from a study of T cell repertoires in ileal Crohn's disease. The overall study: M6 samples are neoterminal ileum biopsies from postoperative colonoscopy. Study results and caveats: High-frequency clones were more common in sorted CD8 than CD4 cells. Compared with non-smokers, active smokers at surgery showed more clonal expansions. The median delay to postoperative endoscopy was approximately seven months.

Produced via immunoSEQ multiplex PCR; TCRdb's table is partial and in-frame only. The sample records over 3,000 clones, approximately 90% being singletons. Stated time point: neoterminal ileum biopsy at postoperative endoscopy, about 6 months after surgery. Germline values: CDR1 SNHLY, CDR2 FYNNEI. The V and J ends lost 7 bases and 3 bases respectively, with 6 bases between them. This CDR3 contains 11 residues. Regarding this clone: The antigen is undetermined.

The sequenced sample consisted of ileal tissue. The chain employs TRBV2 and TRBJ2-5; D not certain. This TCR was recovered from an adult with Crohn's disease. CDR3: CASTMKETQYF. CDR3 sequence (DNA): TGTGCCAGCACCATGAAAGAGACCCAGTACTTC.